These 9 T cell receptor beta chains came from one sample sequenced in a study of blood T cells in healthy people across ages. Primers used in a second PCR of roughly 7 to 12 cycles were a sample-barcoded 5' primer and a J-beta primer mix. In TCRdb, the 5' RACE reads were re-called with MiXCR into one record per CDR3 protein. The table records some 730,000 distinct CDR3 sequences, about a fifth of them present only once. Sequenced input: blood. The receptors derive from a man between 65 and 80 years old in good health.

This clonotype came up a few times. The chain recombines TRBV9 with TRBJ2-1; 7 bases match TRBD2. The CDR3 contains 17 residues. Looked up from germline, CDR1 is SGDLS and CDR2 is YYNGEE. J lost 8 bases, V lost 4 bases, and 18 bases had no gene match. The CDR3 reads CASSPGRTQAGWDEQFF. The CDR3 DNA reads TGTGCCAGCAGCCCGGGACGAACCCAAGCGGGGTGGGATGAGCAGTTCTTC.

Only a few counts were recorded for this clonotype. The V call is TRBV12-3 or TRBV12-4, the J call TRBJ1-6, with D uncertain. Trimming cost V 5 bases and J 9 bases, with 17 bases left between them. The CDR3 is 15 residues long. This chain's CDR3 is CASSIVLRGLSPLHF. CDR3 DNA sequence: TGTGCCAGCAGTATAGTACTTCGGGGTCTTTCACCCCTCCACTTT.

The J gene is TRBJ1-6, the V gene TRBV6-2 or TRBV6-3; 8 nucleotides agree with TRBD1. V was clipped by 2 bases and J by 9 bases; unmatched bases: 6. Germline CDR1 MNHEY, CDR2 SVGEGT. The CDR3 runs to 15 residues. The CDR3 sequence is CASSYATGGFSPLHF. In DNA form, the CDR3 reads TGTGCCAGCAGTTACGCAACAGGGGGGTTTTCACCCCTCCACTTT.

V and J are TRBV5-1 and TRBJ2-5; TRBD2 agrees at 10 bases. Germline-derived CDR1 and CDR2 are SGHRS and YFSETQ. Trimming cost V 0 bases and J 11 bases; bases outside gene matches: 4. The CDR3 is 13 residues long. The CDR3 bases are TGCGCCAGCAGCTTGGAGCTAGCGGGAGAGCAGTACTTC. Amino acid sequence: CASSLELAGEQYF.

This clonotype was detected ten times or more. The V gene is TRBV29-1, the J gene TRBJ2-4, with 8 bases aligning to TRBD1. Germline V CDR1 and CDR2: SQVTM, ANQGSEA. V dropped 5 bases and J dropped 7; count of bases not matched to a gene: 13. The CDR3 is 15 residues long. CDR3 sequence: CSVIAKDRADNIQYF. The CDR3 coding sequence is TGCAGCGTTATTGCGAAGGACAGGGCGGATAACATTCAGTACTTC.

The genes are TRBV7-9 and TRBJ1-1, with D possibly being TRBD1 (5 bases). The germline V gene encodes CDR1 SEHNR and CDR2 FQNEAQ (reference sequence). CDR3 length: 14 amino acids. The V and J ends lost 5 bases and 0 bases respectively, with 10 bases between them. The CDR3: CASSAGLMNTEAFF. Written as DNA, the CDR3 is TGTGCCAGCAGCGCAGGGTTGATGAACACTGAAGCTTTCTTT.

In this sample, this clonotype turned up a few times. The chain uses TRBV10-3 and TRBJ2-2; TRBD1 matches 12 bases. Trimming at V came to 6 bases and at J to 5 bases, leaving 10 bases not matched to a gene. This CDR3 region has 17 residues. Germline V gene data show CDR1 as ENHRY and CDR2 as SYGVKD. This chain's CDR3 is CAIRGHGGQGATGELFF. DNA of the CDR3: TGTGCCATCAGAGGCCACGGGGGACAGGGGGCTACCGGGGAGCTGTTTTTT.

This clonotype was seen only a few times. The chain recombines TRBV20-1 with TRBJ1-4; D may be TRBD1 (5 bases). This CDR3 has 12 amino acids. With 4 bases removed from V and 7 bases from J, the gap between germline ends came to 10 bases. Germline V gene data show CDR1 as DFQATT and CDR2 as SNEGSKA (reference sequence). CDR3: CSATGPLEKLFF. The CDR3, as DNA: TGCAGTGCTACGGGACCCCTTGAAAAACTGTTTTTT.

This clonotype was picked up a small number of times. The chain is built from TRBV29-1 and TRBJ2-5; D is uncertain. The CDR3 length is 10 residues. The germline CDR1 and CDR2 sequences are SQVTM and ANQGSEA. The ends were cut back, 5 bases at V and 5 bases at J, with 6 bases in the middle. The CDR3 coding sequence is TGCAGCGTTTTTCAGGAGACCCAGTACTTC. Residues: CSVFQETQYF.